This is a list of T cell receptor beta chains from one sample in a study of blood T cells in healthy people across ages. TCRdb reprocessed the 5' RACE reads via MiXCR and lists one record per CDR3 protein. The sample gives 800,000 or so distinct CDR3 sequences, 62% of which show up once; 28% is in the top ten. Sequencing was performed on blood. The receptors were sampled from a man aged 25-45 years in good health. The CDR3 runs from the conserved cysteine through the conserved F or W. The order of the fields is V gene, J gene, D gene, clone size, CDR3 DNA, CDR3 protein. D genes are given only for firm matches. Where a row states a size, it is once, few, many or the class of an expanded clone; other rows omit it.

>TRBV12-3/TRBV12-4|TRBJ2-3|TRBD2|.
TGTGCCAGCAGCCCTATAGGTAGCGGGGGTGATACGCAGTATTTT
CASSPIGSGGDTQYF
>TRBV20-1|TRBJ2-1|.|.
TGCAGTGCTAACGAGTTCGACAATGAGCAGTTCTTC
CSANEFDNEQFF
>TRBV12-3/TRBV12-4|TRBJ1-2|.|few
TGTGCCAGCAGCGAAGAACGTTGGTCTCTTGGCTACACCTTC
CASSEERWSLGYTF
>TRBV6-1|TRBJ1-6|.|.
TGTGCCAGCAATAGAGCGCAAGGTTCACCCCTCCACTTT
CASNRAQGSPLHF
>TRBV7-2|TRBJ2-1|TRBD2|few
TGTGCCAGCAGCTTAAACGGGGGGTGGAATGAGCAGTTCTTC
CASSLNGGWNEQFF
>TRBV29-1|TRBJ2-7|TRBD1|.
TGCAGCACTACAGGGGTCTACGAGCAGTACTTC
CSTTGVYEQYF
>TRBV7-3|TRBJ2-7|TRBD2|.
TGTGCCAGCAGCCCTACGGGGGGAAGCAACGAGCAGTACTTC
CASSPTGGSNEQYF
>TRBV12-3/TRBV12-4|TRBJ1-5|.|.
TGTGCCAGCAGTTTAAACCCCGGAAATAGCAATCAGCCCCAGCATTTT
CASSLNPGNSNQPQHF
>TRBV6-6|TRBJ1-1|.|.
TGTGCCAGCAGTTACCCCGGGACGGAGAACACTGAAGCTTTCTTT
CASSYPGTENTEAFF
>TRBV4-1|TRBJ1-4|.|.
TGCGCCAGCAGCTGGGGGAGGCAGGATGAAAAACTGTTTTTT
CASSWGRQDEKLFF
>TRBV27|TRBJ2-3|.|.
TGTGCCAGCAGTTTACTTTATACAGGAACAGATACGCAGTATTTT
CASSLLYTGTDTQYF
>TRBV28|TRBJ2-7|.|.
TGTGCCAGCAGTTTACCATCGACAAGGGGCCGTTCGTACTTC
CASSLPSTRGRSYF
>TRBV11-2|TRBJ2-3|.|once
TGTGCCAGCAGCGCCGGACAGCTAAGCACAGATACGCAGTATTTT
CASSAGQLSTDTQYF
>TRBV7-8|TRBJ2-7|TRBD2|once
TGTGCCAGCAGCTTAGCGACTAGCGGGGGCCCGACCTACGAGCAGTACTTC
CASSLATSGGPTYEQYF
>TRBV5-1|TRBJ2-7|.|.
TGCGCCAGCAGCCCGTACCTGGGGCAGCTTTACGAGCAGTACTTC
CASSPYLGQLYEQYF
>TRBV19|TRBJ2-7|.|once
TGTGCCAGTAGCCCCGACGGAGGCGAGCAGTACTTC
CASSPDGGEQYF
>TRBV28|TRBJ2-7|.|.
TGTGCCAGCAGGTCAGGGGTAACCTACGAGCAGTACTTC
CASRSGVTYEQYF
>TRBV24-1|TRBJ2-1|.|.
TGTGCCACCAGTGATTTTAGGCTAGCCCGCAATGAGCAGTTCTTC
CATSDFRLARNEQFF
>TRBV27|TRBJ1-5|TRBD1|.
TGTGCCAGCAGTTTACAGGGGGCGTACCATTCGCCCCAGCATTTT
CASSLQGAYHSPQHF
>TRBV12-3/TRBV12-4|TRBJ2-1|.|.
TGTGCCAGCCTCCTGGGGCCCGAGATTGGGCAGTTCTTC
CASLLGPEIGQFF
>TRBV2|TRBJ2-5|.|once
TGTGCCAGCAGCCCCCGAGAGGGGGGAGAGACCCAGTACTTC
CASSPREGGETQYF
>TRBV6-2/TRBV6-3|TRBJ1-6|.|.
TGTGCCAGCAGTCTGAGAGGACCGGGACGGACTAATTCACCCCTCCACTTT
CASSLRGPGRTNSPLHF
>TRBV6-4|TRBJ1-5|.|.
TGTGCCAGCAGTGACGGGAGGGGGGTCAATCAGCCCCAGCATTTT
CASSDGRGVNQPQHF
>TRBV4-3|TRBJ1-2|.|.
TGCGCCAGCAGCCAAGAGGAGGGACTGAGCTATGGCTACACCTTC
CASSQEEGLSYGYTF
>TRBV6-4|TRBJ2-6|TRBD1|few
TGTGCCAGCAGTGAAAGGGCCCTGGGACAGGGTCCCTCTGGGGCCAACGTCCTGACTTTC
CASSERALGQGPSGANVLTF
>TRBV27|TRBJ1-1|.|few
TGTGCCAGCAGTTCCCTAGGGGCGCCCAACCCCTCAGAAGCTTTCTTT
CASSSLGAPNPSEAFF
>TRBV12-3/TRBV12-4|TRBJ2-5|.|.
TGTGCCAGCAGTGATCTTGTATTGGGTGAGCAGTACTTC
CASSDLVLGEQYF
>TRBV29-1|TRBJ2-5|.|.
TGCAGCGTTCCCCAGGAAAGGGCCGGAGATCTAGAGTACTTC
CSVPQERAGDLEYF
>TRBV24-1|TRBJ2-1|.|few
TGTGCCACCAGTGATCCACAGGGAGACTCCTACAATGAGCAGTTCTTC
CATSDPQGDSYNEQFF
>TRBV5-1|TRBJ1-1|.|.
TGCGCCAGCAGCTTTGCCCTCATGAACACTGAAGCTTTCTTT
CASSFALMNTEAFF
>TRBV20-1|TRBJ2-5|TRBD1|.
TGCAGTGCTAGAAGGGACAGGGCTTTGGTGGAGACCCAGTACTTC
CSARRDRALVETQYF
>TRBV29-1|TRBJ2-7|.|.
TGCAGCGTTCGGGGCAGAGCAACCTACGAGCAGTACTTC
CSVRGRATYEQYF
>TRBV20-1|TRBJ2-1|TRBD2|.
TGCAGTGCTCAAGCCGGGACTAGTAGAAATGAGCAGTTCTTC
CSAQAGTSRNEQFF
>TRBV7-2|TRBJ2-3|TRBD2|.
TGTGCCAGCAGCCTAGGAGTGGGCGGGGGGCGCTCAGATACGCAGTATTTT
CASSLGVGGGRSDTQYF